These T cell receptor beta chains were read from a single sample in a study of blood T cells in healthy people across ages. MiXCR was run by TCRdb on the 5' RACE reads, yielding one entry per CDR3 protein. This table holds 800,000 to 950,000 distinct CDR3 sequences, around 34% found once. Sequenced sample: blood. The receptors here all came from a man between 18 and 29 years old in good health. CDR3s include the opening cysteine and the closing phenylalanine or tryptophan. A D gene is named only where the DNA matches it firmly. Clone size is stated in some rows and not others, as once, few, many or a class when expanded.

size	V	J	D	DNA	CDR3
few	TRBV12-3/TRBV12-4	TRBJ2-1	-	TGTGCCAGCAGCCTCATATGGGATGAGCAGTTCTTC	CASSLIWDEQFF
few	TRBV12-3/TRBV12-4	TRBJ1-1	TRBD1	TGTGCCAGCAGACCCGGACAGGTCATGAACACTGAAGCTTTCTTT	CASRPGQVMNTEAFF
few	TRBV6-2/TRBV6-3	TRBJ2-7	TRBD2	TGTGCCAGCAGTTACGGGGGGGATTCCTACGAGCAGTACTTC	CASSYGGDSYEQYF
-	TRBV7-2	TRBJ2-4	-	TGTGCCAGCAGCTTAGTTATGGCAGAACAGTACTTC	CASSLVMAEQYF
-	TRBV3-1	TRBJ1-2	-	TGTGCCAGCAGCCAGGCGGTCGTTGGCTACACCTTC	CASSQAVVGYTF
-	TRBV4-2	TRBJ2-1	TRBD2	TGTGCCAGCAGCCAAGAAACTAGCGGTAAATACAATGAGCAGTTCTTC	CASSQETSGKYNEQFF
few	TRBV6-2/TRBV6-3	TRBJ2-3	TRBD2	TGTGCCAGCTGGTCTAGCGGGGGGGCCGCTAGCACAGATACGCAGTATTTT	CASWSSGGAASTDTQYF
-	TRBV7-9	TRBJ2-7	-	TGTGCCAGCAGGACAGGAGAAGATTACGAGCAGTACTTC	CASRTGEDYEQYF
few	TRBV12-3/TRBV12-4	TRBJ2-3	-	TGTGCCAGCGGGAAGGACATTCCCACAGATACGCAGTATTTT	CASGKDIPTDTQYF
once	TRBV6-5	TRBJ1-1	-	TGTGCCAGCAGTTTGACAGATATGAACACTGAAGCTTTCTTT	CASSLTDMNTEAFF
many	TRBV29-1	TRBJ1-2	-	TGCAGCGTTGAAGACCGGGCCGCTGATGACACATACTATGGCTACACCTTC	CSVEDRAADDTYYGYTF
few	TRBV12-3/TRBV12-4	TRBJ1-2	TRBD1	TGTGCCAGCCGGACAGGGGGGCGTGGCTACACCTTC	CASRTGGRGYTF
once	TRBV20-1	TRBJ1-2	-	TGCAGTGCGAGGACAGATGGCTACACCTTC	CSARTDGYTF
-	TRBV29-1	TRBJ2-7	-	TGCAGCGTGGCTCCAGGGGATTCCTACGAGCAGTACTTC	CSVAPGDSYEQYF
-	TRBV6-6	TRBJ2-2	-	TGTGCCAGCAGTTACCCCATCACAGGGAACACCGGGGAGCTGTTTTTT	CASSYPITGNTGELFF
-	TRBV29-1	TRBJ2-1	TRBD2	TGCAGCGTTGATTCAACGCGTCGACTAGCGGGGGAGGTAACCAGCTACAATGAGCAGTTCTTC	CSVDSTRRLAGEVTSYNEQFF
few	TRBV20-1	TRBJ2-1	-	TGCAGTGCTAGGACAACAGGGCCCATGAACAATGAGCAGTTCTTC	CSARTTGPMNNEQFF
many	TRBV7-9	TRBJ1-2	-	TGTGCCAGCAGCTTAGCGGTTGCCGAGAATGGCTACACCTTC	CASSLAVAENGYTF
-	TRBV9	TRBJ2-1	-	TGTGCCAGCAGAGTAGACGGGCCTAGAGACAATGAGCAGTTCTTC	CASRVDGPRDNEQFF
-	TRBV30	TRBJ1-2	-	TGTGCCGCCCGCGGGGAGTCGGGCTACACCTTC	CAARGESGYTF
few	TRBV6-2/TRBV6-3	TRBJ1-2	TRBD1	TGTGCCAGCAGAGAGGGACAGGGGCCCTATGGCTACACCTTC	CASREGQGPYGYTF
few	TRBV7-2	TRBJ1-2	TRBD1	TGTGCCAGCAGCCAAAACCGGGACAGGGATATAGGCTACACCTTC	CASSQNRDRDIGYTF
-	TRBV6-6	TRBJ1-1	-	TGTGCCAGCAGTTACTCGAAATCGGCAGGGAGGTACACTGAAGCTTTCTTT	CASSYSKSAGRYTEAFF
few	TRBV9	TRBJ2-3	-	TGTGCCAGCAGCGTAGAAGATAGTAGCACAGATACGCAGTATTTT	CASSVEDSSTDTQYF
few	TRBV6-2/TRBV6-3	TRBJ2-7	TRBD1	TGTGCCAGCGGGACAGTATCTAACGAGCAGTACTTC	CASGTVSNEQYF
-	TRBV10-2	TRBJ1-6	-	TGCGCCAGCAGCGATCCTGCGGGCCCCTCGTACTCACCCCTCCACTTT	CASSDPAGPSYSPLHF
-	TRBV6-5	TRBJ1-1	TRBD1	TGTGCCAGCAGTCTCCGGACAGGGCGAGCTTTCTTT	CASSLRTGRAFF
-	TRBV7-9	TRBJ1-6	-	TGTGCCAGCAGCTTTGGTGGGGGCTATAATTCACCCCTCCACTTT	CASSFGGGYNSPLHF
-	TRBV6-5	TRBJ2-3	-	TGTGCCAGCAGCCGGGAAGATGCGCAGTATTTT	CASSREDAQYF
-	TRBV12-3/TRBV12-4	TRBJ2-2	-	TGTGCCAGCACCCGATGGGGTGGCGGGGAGCTGTTTTTT	CASTRWGGGELFF
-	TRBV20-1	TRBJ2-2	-	TGCAGTGCTAGCACTCAGGGGACCGGGGAGCTGTTTTTT	CSASTQGTGELFF
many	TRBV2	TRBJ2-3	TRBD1	TGTGCCAGCAGCAAGGACAGGGGGGGCACAGATACGCAGTATTTT	CASSKDRGGTDTQYF
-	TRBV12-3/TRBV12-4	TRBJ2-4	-	TGTGCCAGCAGTTCCCAGACCGTTATTCAGTACTTC	CASSSQTVIQYF
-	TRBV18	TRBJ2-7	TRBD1	TGTGCCAGCTCACCGACAACAGGGGCGGATGTGAATGAGCAGTACTTC	CASSPTTGADVNEQYF
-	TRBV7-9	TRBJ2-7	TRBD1	TGTGCCAGCAGCACACTCCGGGACAGGGTCGTGTACGAGCAGTACTTC	CASSTLRDRVVYEQYF
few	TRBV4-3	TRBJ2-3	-	TGCGCCAGCAGCCAAGGTCAGGTCACAGATACGCAGTATTTT	CASSQGQVTDTQYF
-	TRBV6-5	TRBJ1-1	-	TGTGCCAGTAAGAGAGGGAACACTGAAGCTTTCTTT	CASKRGNTEAFF
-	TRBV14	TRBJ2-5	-	TGTGCCAGCAGCCCCTCGGGGGCGACCCAGTACTTC	CASSPSGATQYF
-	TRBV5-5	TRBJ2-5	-	TGTGCCCGCAGCTTGTCACCAGACAGGGCGGGGGAGCAGTACTTC	CARSLSPDRAGEQYF
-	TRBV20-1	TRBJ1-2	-	TGCAGTGCTAGTATCCGGGACAACTATGGCTACACCTTC	CSASIRDNYGYTF
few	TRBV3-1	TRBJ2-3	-	TGTGCCAGCAGCCAAGGCCTGACGGGGCCAGATACGCAGTATTTT	CASSQGLTGPDTQYF
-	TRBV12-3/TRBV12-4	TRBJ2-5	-	TGTGCCAGCAGTTTAGGCGGCGTGGAAAAGACCCAGTACTTC	CASSLGGVEKTQYF
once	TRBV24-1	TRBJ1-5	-	TGTGCCACCAGTGATGCGCAGCGAACTCAGCCCCAGCATTTT	CATSDAQRTQPQHF
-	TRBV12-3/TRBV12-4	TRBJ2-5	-	TGTGCCAGCAGTTTCGCTATAGGGGTGGAGACCCAGTACTTC	CASSFAIGVETQYF
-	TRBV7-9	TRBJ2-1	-	TGTGCCAGCAGCTTCGCCGTGCCAAGGGATGAGCAGTTCTTC	CASSFAVPRDEQFF
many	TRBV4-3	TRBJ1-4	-	TGCGCCAGCAGCCATGATTCCGGGACCCCCGAAAAACTGTTTTTT	CASSHDSGTPEKLFF
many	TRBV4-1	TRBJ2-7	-	TGCGCCAGCAGCCAAGGTATACCGGATTCCTACGAGCAGTACTTC	CASSQGIPDSYEQYF
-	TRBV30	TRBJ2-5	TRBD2	TGTGCCTGGACTAAAACTAGCGGGCGCTACCAAGAGACCCAGTACTTC	CAWTKTSGRYQETQYF
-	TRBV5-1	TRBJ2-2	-	TGCGCCAGCAGCAGCTGGAACACCGGGGAGCTGTTTTTT	CASSSWNTGELFF
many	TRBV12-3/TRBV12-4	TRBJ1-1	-	TGTGCCAGCAGAAAGGACACCGGGAACACTGAAGCTTTCTTT	CASRKDTGNTEAFF
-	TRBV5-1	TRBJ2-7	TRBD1	TGCGCCAGCAGCACCTCCGGGACAGGTTCCTACGAGCAGTACTTC	CASSTSGTGSYEQYF
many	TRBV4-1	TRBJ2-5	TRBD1	TGCGCCAGCAGCCAAGTGCGTTTGGACAGGGGGCTTGAGACCCAGTACTTC	CASSQVRLDRGLETQYF
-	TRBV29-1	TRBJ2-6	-	TGCAGCGTTGCGGGGGTAGAAAGCTCTGGGGCCAACGTCCTGAGTTTC	CSVAGVESSGANVLSF